This T cell receptor (beta chain) was identified in a study of blood T cell repertoires in COVID-19. CDR1 is KGHSH, CDR2 LQKENI, per germline. V lost 4 bases and J lost 0, with 19 bases in between. CDR3 length: 18 residues. The assay was immunoSEQ multiplex PCR, and TCRdb's table has in-frame clones only and misses some. This table has approximately 170,000 clones, 70% to 90% appearing once. The chain couples TRBV18 to TRBJ1-5; D is perhaps TRBD1 (5 bases). Source material: peripheral blood. The source is a woman between 55 and 75 years old with COVID-19, enrolled during active disease. The CDR3 reads CASSQLGTSGVSNQPQHF. The DNA for the CDR3 is TGTGCCAGCTCACAGTTAGGGACTTCGGGGGTTAGCAATCAGCCCCAGCATTTT.